Included here is one TCR beta chain sequence, with context. Specified treatment: some 20 received Ad26.COV2.S at low or high dose, single or two shots; five or six received placebo; per-sample allocation not given. The study sampled participants on day 63 after the first vaccine or placebo injection. Measured with immunoSEQ multiplex PCR; TCRdb has only the in-frame clones, and not every one. Altogether fewer than 400,000 clones are present, around 81% being singletons, with the ten largest covering approximately 2.1%. The data were obtained in a study of Ad26.COV2.S vaccination and SARS-CoV-2 variants. Background on the study: The donor participated in the COV1001 trial, in its Ad26.COV2.S arm.

This receptor was obtained from a person aged 18-60 years who received the Ad26.COV2.S COVID-19 vaccine or a placebo. Here the sequenced sample was peripheral blood, taken in a trial of Ad26.COV2.S vaccine versus placebo.

CDR3 amino acids: CAISATVANYGYTF. In nucleotides, the CDR3 is TGTGCCATCAGTGCTACAGTCGCTAACTATGGCTACACCTTC. The V gene is TRBV10-3, the J gene TRBJ1-2, with D hard to call. The germline V and J ends were trimmed by 4 bases and 0 bases, with 9 bases remaining between them. CDR1 is ENHRY, CDR2 SYGVKD, per germline. The CDR3 is made up of 14 amino acids.